Here is one TCR beta chain with its context. What it binds is not known. The V gene end was trimmed by 4 bases and the J gene end by 0 bases; junction bases not matched to a gene: 5. Germline CDR1 and CDR2: MNHEY and SVGEGT. CDR3 size: 16 residues. The data are from a study of CD8 T cells in Susac syndrome. The RNA input was about 0.45 to 1 ug, and it was reverse transcribed with random hexamers. With immunoSEQ multiplex PCR, TCR beta CDR3 was amplified across 54 Vbeta and 13 Jbeta. TCRdb reprocessed the immunoSEQ multiplex PCR reads with MiXCR, giving one entry per CDR3 protein. The sample shows approximately 270,000 distinct CDR3 sequences, around 95% of them seen only once. Study-wide results and caveats: As the study acknowledged, the number of individuals in its TCR sequencing and HLA analysis was relatively small.

The study sequenced TCR beta in blood CD8+ and CD4+ T cells. In contrast to the negatively isolated CD8+ and CD4+ T cells, TEMRA cells were FACS-enriched. What was sequenced was CD4+ T cells from PBMCs. This rearrangement joins TRBV6-2 or TRBV6-3 to TRBJ2-1; TRBD1 aligns across 8 bases. The sequence came from a human donor with multiple sclerosis. As DNA, the CDR3 is TGTGCCAGCAGTTTGGGGACAGGAAGCTCCTACAATGAGCAGTTCTTC. Translating gives CASSLGTGSSYNEQFF.